This T cell receptor (beta chain) was captured in a study of T cell repertoires in aging, cancer and after chemotherapy. Looking at the study overall: Around 8.8 million TCR reads were in the whole dataset.

A mixed TRB-A/B primer pool amplified rearranged TRB by multiplex touch-down PCR. MiXCR was run by TCRdb on the multiplex PCR reads, yielding one entry per CDR3 protein. Among around 5,000 distinct CDR3 sequences, approximately 30% were seen once, and the ten largest hold roughly a sixth. This clonotype is medium-sized (0.01 to 0.1%) in the sample. The target antigen is unknown. This CDR3 is 13 amino acids long. V lost 1 base and J 5 bases, leaving 7 bases between the germline ends. Germline loops: CDR1 LNHDA, CDR2 SQIVND (reference sequence). Study results and caveats: Untreated cancer patients had significantly lower blood TCR diversity than age-matched healthy donors. In healthy donors, age-related TCR diversity loss mainly reflected lost richness.

The template was genomic DNA from peripheral blood, not RNA. Sample: blood. V usage is TRBV19 and J usage is TRBJ2-3; D may be TRBD1 (6 bases). The sequence was obtained from a human donor in good health. CDR3 sequence: CASSIGRGDTQYF. Here the CDR3 DNA reads TGTGCCAGTAGTATAGGCAGGGGAGATACGCAGTATTTT.